These 18 T cell receptor beta chains came from one sample sequenced in a study of OX40 agonist ivuxolimab in advanced cancers. Some clones are missing from TCRdb's copy, which holds only in-frame ones; the method was immunoSEQ multiplex PCR. This table holds 98,000 or so clones, roughly 94% found once. This material consisted of CD4+ or CD8+ T cells sorted from blood, taken in a trial of the OX40 agonist ivuxolimab. These receptors all stem from an adult with an advanced solid tumor such as melanoma, head and neck, liver or kidney cancer.

The CDR3 here is CASRQGIREAKNIQYF. For the CDR3, the DNA is TGTGCCAGCAGACAGGGAATAAGAGAAGCCAAAAACATTCAGTACTTC. The chain couples TRBV27 to TRBJ2-4; a weak D match, TRBD1 (6 bases). CDR3 length: 16 residues. Trimming cost V 6 bases and J 0 bases, with 15 bases left between them. Germline-derived CDR1 and CDR2 are MNHEY and SMNVEV (reference sequence).

V usage is TRBV10-3 and J usage is TRBJ1-6; the D gene is possibly TRBD1 (6 bases). The V gene lost 6 bases and the J gene lost 0 bases, with 24 bases spanning the gap. The CDR3 consists of 20 residues. Germline V gene lookup returns CDR1 ENHRY and CDR2 SYGVKD. CDR3 nucleotide sequence: TGTGCCATCAGCGAGCAACCCCACTTACAGGGTAGCTCCTATAATTCACCCCTCCACTTT. Protein sequence: CAISEQPHLQGSSYNSPLHF.

This clone showed up just once. The V gene is TRBV5-1, the J gene TRBJ1-5, with D uncertain. Germline assignment: CDR1 SGHRS and CDR2 YFSETQ. V shed 0 bases and J shed 0 bases, with 7 bases lying between them. The CDR3 loop spans 15 amino acids. The CDR3 bases are TGCGCCAGCAGCTTGGACGGAGATAGCAATCAGCCCCAGCATTTT. Translated: CASSLDGDSNQPQHF. Full variable domain (missing parts from reference TRBV5-1 and TRBJ1-5): KAGVTQTPRYLIKTRGQQVTLSCSPISGHRSVSWYQQTPGQGLQFLFEYFSETQRNKGNFPGRFSGRQFSNSRSEMNVSTLELGDSALYLCASSLDGDSNQPQHFGDGTRLSIL.

The genes are TRBV18 and TRBJ1-1, with 10 bases matching TRBD1. The CDR3 has 13 residues. Trimming took 2 bases from V and 7 from J; bases not matched to a gene: 1. Germline V gene sequence: CDR1 KGHSH, CDR2 LQKENI. CDR3 nucleotide sequence: TGTGCCAGCTCACCAAGGGACAGGGGTGAAGCTTTCTTT. Its protein product is CASSPRDRGEAFF.

The chain links TRBV20-1 to TRBJ2-5; possibly TRBD1 for D (6 bases). Trimming pared 5 bases from V and 4 bases from J, leaving 8 bases between. The CDR3 loop spans 11 amino acids. CDR1 and CDR2 (germline): DFQATT, SNEGSKA (reference sequence). The CDR3 loop is CSAPRGETQYF. The CDR3 DNA follows: TGCAGTGCTCCCAGGGGAGAGACCCAGTACTTC.

This clone was detected once. J is TRBJ2-1 and V is TRBV19; TRBD2 agrees at 13 bases. CDR3 size: 15 residues. Trimming removed 5 bases from V and 6 bases from J; junction bases left unmatched: 4. The germline CDR1 and CDR2 sequences are LNHDA and SQIVND (reference sequence). CDR3: CASSSRLAGGNEQFF. CDR3 sequence (DNA): TGTGCCAGTAGTTCTCGACTAGCGGGAGGCAATGAGCAGTTCTTC.

The rearrangement links TRBV5-4 to TRBJ2-3; 11 bases agree with TRBD2. Germline V gene sequence: CDR1 SGHNT, CDR2 YYREEE (reference sequence). With 3 bases clipped from V and 2 bases from J, the junction kept 5 bases outside the gene matches. CDR3 length: 16 residues. The CDR3 DNA reads TGTGCCAGCAGCTCCCGACTAGCGGGGAACACAGATACGCAGTATTTT. Translating gives CASSSRLAGNTDTQYF.

The chain couples TRBV5-4 to TRBJ2-1, with 15 nucleotides matching TRBD2. The CDR3 is 20 amino acids. The V gene end was trimmed by 1 base and the J gene end by 10 bases; junction bases not matched to a gene: 18. Germline CDR1 and CDR2: SGHNT and YYREEE (reference sequence). This chain's CDR3 is CASSLRAGLAGGMMLSEQFF. In DNA form, the CDR3 reads TGTGCCAGCAGCTTGAGAGCCGGACTAGCGGGAGGGATGATGTTAAGCGAGCAGTTCTTC.

This rearrangement joins TRBV11-2 to TRBJ1-2; 10 bases map to TRBD1. Trimming at V came to 4 bases and at J to 4 bases, leaving 0 bases not matched to a gene. Germline V gene sequence: CDR1 SGHAT, CDR2 FQNNGV. CDR3 length: 13 amino acids. The CDR3 protein is CASSWDRGYGYTF. DNA of the CDR3: TGTGCCAGCAGCTGGGACAGGGGCTATGGCTACACCTTC. The complete variable domain, with remaining parts taken from reference TRBV11-2 and TRBJ1-2, reads EAGVAQSPRYKIIEKRQSVAFWCNPISGHATLYWYQQILGQGPKLLIQFQNNGVVDDSQLPKDRFSAERLKGVDSTLKIQPAKLEDSAVYLCASSWDRGYGYTFGSGTRLTVV.

The rearrangement uses TRBV13 and TRBJ1-1; D is unresolved. The CDR3 covers 14 residues. Germline assignment: CDR1 PRHDT and CDR2 FYEKMQ (reference sequence). The germline V and J ends were trimmed by 0 bases and 3 bases, with 8 bases remaining between them. The CDR3 is CASSLGRHDTEAFF. The CDR3 DNA reads TGTGCCAGCAGCTTAGGACGGCACGACACTGAAGCTTTCTTT. Full variable domain (rest looked up from reference TRBV13 and TRBJ1-1): AAGVIQSPRHLIKEKRETATLKCYPIPRHDTVYWYQQGPGQDPQFLISFYEKMQSDKGSIPDRFSAQQFSDYHSELNMSSLELGDSALYFCASSLGRHDTEAFFGQGTRLTVV.

The CDR3 sequence: CASSNRESYGYTF. CDR3 sequence (DNA): TGTGCCAGCAGTAACAGGGAAAGCTATGGCTACACCTTC. J is TRBJ1-2 and V is TRBV6-6, with TRBD1 as a possible D gene (6 bases). V was shortened by 5 bases and J by 4 bases, with 11 bases between the two germline ends. Germline V CDR1 and CDR2: MNHNY, SVGAGI (reference sequence). The CDR3 totals 13 residues.

CDR3 loop: CASSVNSGTGSSVGYTF. The CDR3 region has the DNA TGTGCCAGCAGCGTAAATTCAGGGACAGGGTCTTCGGTTGGCTACACCTTC. This chain links TRBV9 with TRBJ1-2; the match to TRBD1 covers 9 bases. The germline CDR1 and CDR2 sequences are SGDLS and YYNGEE. This CDR3 comprises 17 residues. V lost 1 base, J lost 7 bases, and 14 bases stayed unmatched.

J is TRBJ2-3 and V is TRBV5-1; D tentatively fits TRBD1 or TRBD2 (6 bases each). The CDR3 spans 13 residues. The germline V gene has CDR1 SGHRS and CDR2 YFSETQ. Between the trimmed V and J ends, which lost 10 bases and 3 bases, there was a span of 15 bases. The CDR3 region is CASNEGGTDTQYF. The CDR3 DNA reads as TGCGCCTCGAATGAGGGGGGTACAGATACGCAGTATTTT.

The gene calls are TRBV7-9 and TRBJ2-5, with D perhaps matching TRBD2 (7 bases). CDR1 SEHNR and CDR2 FQNEAQ come from the germline V gene (reference sequence). V lost 8 bases, J lost 4 bases, and 20 bases lay in between. The CDR3 has 15 amino acids. The CDR3 reads CASDRRGGVGETQYF. CDR3 DNA: TGTGCCAGCGATCGGAGGGGGGGCGTGGGAGAGACCCAGTACTTC.

The genes are TRBV5-1 and TRBJ2-5; perhaps TRBD1 as D (6 bases). Trimming took off 5 bases at V and 2 bases at J, with 10 bases between the two ends. This CDR3 has 13 residues. Germline lookup yields CDR1 SGHRS and CDR2 YFSETQ. The CDR3 DNA sequence: TGCGCCAGCAGTCGAGGACAGCAAGAGACCCAGTACTTC. It encodes CASSRGQQETQYF.

The V gene is TRBV10-3, the J gene TRBJ1-1; a possible D gene is TRBD1 (6 bases). The CDR3 is 13 residues long. V gave up 5 bases and J gave up 5 bases, with 12 bases separating them. CDR1 and CDR2 (germline): ENHRY, SYGVKD. Here the CDR3 reads CAISREGETEAFF. For the CDR3, the DNA is TGTGCCATCAGTCGAGAGGGGGAGACTGAAGCTTTCTTT.

The V call is TRBV19, the J call TRBJ2-3; D perhaps matches TRBD1 (5 bases). V lost 6 bases to trimming and J lost 4 bases, with 8 bases between them. The CDR3 extends over 12 amino acids. Looked up from germline, CDR1 is LNHDA and CDR2 is SQIVND (reference sequence). The CDR3 sequence: CASRWGADTQYF. For the CDR3, the DNA is TGTGCCAGTAGATGGGGCGCAGATACGCAGTATTTT.

This rearrangement joins TRBV27 to TRBJ2-7; TRBD1 matches at 8 bases. Trimming at V came to 5 bases and at J to 0 bases, leaving 6 bases not matched to a gene. This CDR3 comprises 15 residues. Germline CDR1 reads MNHEY; CDR2 reads SMNVEV (reference sequence). The CDR3 sequence: CASSMGQVSSYEQYF. CDR3 DNA sequence: TGTGCCAGCAGTATGGGACAGGTAAGCTCCTACGAGCAGTACTTC.